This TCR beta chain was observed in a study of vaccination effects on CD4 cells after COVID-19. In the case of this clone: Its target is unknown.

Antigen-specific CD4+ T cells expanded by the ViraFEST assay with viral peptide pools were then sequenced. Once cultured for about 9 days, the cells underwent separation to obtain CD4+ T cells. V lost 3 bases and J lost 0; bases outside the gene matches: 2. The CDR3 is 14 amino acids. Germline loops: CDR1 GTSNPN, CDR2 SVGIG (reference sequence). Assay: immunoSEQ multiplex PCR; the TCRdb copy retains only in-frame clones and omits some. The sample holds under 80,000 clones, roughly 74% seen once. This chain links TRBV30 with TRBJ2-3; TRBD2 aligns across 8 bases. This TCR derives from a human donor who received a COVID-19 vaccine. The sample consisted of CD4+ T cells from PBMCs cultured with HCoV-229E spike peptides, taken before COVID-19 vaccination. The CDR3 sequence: CAWSPGGSTDTQYF. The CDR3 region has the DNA TGTGCCTGGAGCCCGGGGGGGAGCACAGATACGCAGTATTTT.